What follows are 27 T cell receptor beta chains derived from one specimen sequenced in a study of blood T cell repertoires in COVID-19. Some clones are missing from TCRdb's copy, which holds only in-frame ones; the method was immunoSEQ multiplex PCR. The data show roughly 260,000 clones, approximately 77% seen once. Sequenced input: peripheral blood. The receptors were sampled from a woman aged 18-29 years with acute or convalescent COVID-19.

This clone was seen just once. The J gene is TRBJ1-1, the V gene TRBV5-1; 7 bases map to TRBD1. The CDR3 is made up of 15 amino acids. In germline, CDR1 is SGHRS, CDR2 YFSETQ. The ends lost 3 bases at V and 8 bases at J; junction bases unmatched: 13. The CDR3 loop is CASSSTYRGQVEAFF. The CDR3 bases are TGCGCCAGCAGCTCTACTTACCGTGGACAGGTCGAAGCTTTCTTT.

The CDR3 bases are TGTGCCAGCAGTTACTCGGCGGGGAGGACCGGGGAGCTGTTTTTT. This codes for CASSYSAGRTGELFF. J is TRBJ2-2 and V is TRBV6-5; D perhaps matches TRBD2 (6 bases). This CDR3 spans 15 amino acids. V lost 0 bases and J lost 5, with 10 bases in between. Germline V gives CDR1 MNHEY, CDR2 SVGAGI.

This clone was picked up a small number of times. The chain recombines TRBV6-6 with TRBJ1-5, with D tentatively TRBD1 (5 bases). This CDR3 region has 15 residues. The ends were cut back, 6 bases at V and 3 bases at J, with 15 bases in the middle. The germline CDR1 and CDR2 sequences are MNHNY and SVGAGI (reference sequence). The CDR3 DNA is TGTGCCAGCAGAGACACAGGCTTCGACAATCAGCCCCAGCATTTT. Its protein is CASRDTGFDNQPQHF.

The chain couples TRBV14 to TRBJ2-7; 10 bases align to TRBD2. The CDR3 runs to 15 residues. Germline CDR1 is SGHDN and CDR2 is FVKESK. V gave up 1 base and J gave up 8 bases; unmatched junction bases: 8. The CDR3 bases are TGTGCCAGCAGCCAAGGGACTAGCGGAGTTACGAAGCAGTACTTC. This sequence encodes CASSQGTSGVTKQYF.

V and J are TRBV19 and TRBJ1-2, with D possibly being TRBD1 (5 bases). Trimming took off 5 bases at V and 2 bases at J, with 15 bases between the two ends. The CDR3 contains 15 residues. The germline V gene has CDR1 LNHDA and CDR2 SQIVND (reference sequence). CDR3 residues: CASSAKAQANYGYTF. The CDR3 nucleotides are TGTGCCAGTAGTGCGAAGGCACAGGCCAACTATGGCTACACCTTC.

Points on this clone: The sample has other DNA sequences that encode this CDR3 too. The CDR3 nucleotides read TGTGCCAGCAGCCTTTACAATGAGCAGTTCTTC. This encodes CASSLYNEQFF. The genes are TRBV12-3 or TRBV12-4 and TRBJ2-1; D is unclear. The CDR3 is 11 residues long. Trimming took 6 bases from V and 4 from J, leaving 4 bases between them.

The V gene is TRBV2, the J gene TRBJ2-3; 12 bases are a match to TRBD1. The CDR3 loop spans 14 amino acids. The J segment lost 4 bases and the V segment lost 6 bases, leaving 2 bases of the junction unmatched. The germline CDR1 and CDR2 sequences are SNHLY and FYNNEI. In nucleotides, the CDR3 is TGTGCCAGCAGGGGACAGGGGGCCCCAGATACGCAGTATTTT. Translation: CASRGQGAPDTQYF.

This clone was counted once. J is TRBJ2-7 and V is TRBV10-2; 9 positions match TRBD1. CDR3 length: 15 residues. Germline CDR1 WSHSY, CDR2 SAAADI. V trimming: 2 bases; J trimming: 4 bases; junction bases outside the gene matches: 6. This chain's CDR3 is CASSEEGTGPYEQYF. CDR3 in DNA: TGCGCCAGCAGTGAGGAAGGGACAGGGCCATACGAGCAGTACTTC.

V is TRBV29-1 and J is TRBJ2-3, with 8 bases that match TRBD1. The V gene end was trimmed by 3 bases and the J gene end by 1 base; junction bases not matched to a gene: 0. The germline gives CDR1 SQVTM, CDR2 ANQGSEA. This CDR3 has 13 amino acids. CDR3 bases: TGCAGCGTTGAGGGACAGGGCACAGATACGCAGTATTTT. Translating gives CSVEGQGTDTQYF.

V is TRBV2 and J is TRBJ2-7; D gene unclear. The CDR3 length is 16 residues. V lost 6 bases and J lost 6, with 24 bases in between. Germline V gives CDR1 SNHLY, CDR2 FYNNEI. The CDR3 loop is CASREPDGEFICEQYF. In nucleotides, the CDR3 is TGTGCCAGCAGGGAACCCGACGGAGAATTCATCTGCGAGCAGTACTTC.

The chain employs TRBV4-3 and TRBJ2-1, with TRBD1 identical over 8 bases. This CDR3 contains 19 residues. Germline V lookup: CDR1 LGHNA, CDR2 YSLEER. J was trimmed by 2 bases and V by 0 bases; bases with no gene match: 12. In DNA form, the CDR3 reads TGCGCCAGCAGCCAAGATCCCTTGTCCGGGACAGGTACCTACAATGAGCAGTTCTTC. Its translation is CASSQDPLSGTGTYNEQFF.

The chain uses TRBV9 and TRBJ2-7, with TRBD1 identical over 7 bases. This CDR3 is 14 amino acids long. Germline CDR1 and CDR2: SGDLS and YYNGEE. The J segment lost 0 bases and the V segment lost 3 bases, leaving 3 bases of the junction unmatched. CDR3 sequence reads: CASSERDSSYEQYF. In nucleotides, the CDR3 is TGTGCCAGCAGCGAACGGGACAGCTCCTACGAGCAGTACTTC.

The rearrangement joins TRBV3-1 (or the pseudogene TRBV3-2) to TRBJ2-5; a possible D gene is TRBD2 (6 bases). V was clipped by 6 bases and J by 4 bases, with 15 bases between them. The length of the CDR3 is 14 residues. CDR1 LGHDT and CDR2 YNNKEL come from the germline V gene (reference sequence). CDR3 loop: CASSFLSGGETQYF. The CDR3 DNA follows: TGTGCCAGCAGTTTCCTTAGCGGCGGAGAGACCCAGTACTTC.

V gene TRBV4-2 combines with J gene TRBJ1-2; 9 bases agree with TRBD1. V gave up 0 bases and J gave up 3 bases; unmatched junction bases: 17. CDR1 is LGHNA, CDR2 YNFKEQ, per germline. The CDR3 covers 20 residues. The CDR3 DNA reads TGTGCCAGCAGCCAAGATTTGTTGGTCGCGGGACAGGGTCAAGACTATGGCTACACCTTC. Amino acid sequence: CASSQDLLVAGQGQDYGYTF.

The chain joins TRBV4-1 to TRBJ1-4, with TRBD1 identical over 9 bases. The CDR3 consists of 15 residues. Germline CDR1 and CDR2: MGHRA and YSYEKL. V shed 4 bases and J 7 bases; nucleotides not matched to a gene: 7. The CDR3 DNA reads TGCGCCAGCAGCCTCCAGACAGGGGGGGGTGAAAAACTGTTTTTT. Translating gives CASSLQTGGGEKLFF.

The chain couples TRBV18 to TRBJ1-1; D gene uncertain. This CDR3 contains 14 residues. Deletions cut 3 bases from V and 2 bases from J, with 10 bases between. Germline CDR1 KGHSH, CDR2 LQKENI. CDR3 sequence (DNA): TGTGCCAGCTCACCCTCCGGAGGAAACACTGAAGCTTTCTTT. It translates to CASSPSGGNTEAFF. Supplemented by reference TRBV18 and TRBJ1-1, the full variable domain reads NAGVMQNPRHLVRRRGQEARLRCSPMKGHSHVYWYRQLPEEGLKFMVYLQKENIIDESGMPKERFSAEFPKEGPSILRIQQVVRGDSAAYFCASSPSGGNTEAFFGQGTRLTVV.

The chain links TRBV29-1 to TRBJ2-1; TRBD2 is a possible D gene (5 bases). The CDR3 consists of 12 residues. CDR1 SQVTM and CDR2 ANQGSEA come from the germline V gene. Between the trimmed V and J ends, which lost 7 bases and 5 bases, there was a span of 12 bases. The CDR3 DNA reads TGCAGCGGAGCTGCGACTAACAATGAGCAGTTCTTC. Amino acids: CSGAATNNEQFF.

The chain couples TRBV7-8 to TRBJ2-7, with TRBD1 matching 12 bases. V was pared by 5 bases and J by 5 bases, with 4 bases of the junction left unmatched. The germline CDR1 and CDR2 sequences are SGHVS and FQNEAQ. The CDR3 is made up of 14 amino acids. The chain's CDR3 is CASSPGTGGDEQYF. CDR3 nucleotide sequence: TGTGCCAGCAGCCCAGGGACAGGGGGCGACGAGCAGTACTTC.

This clone showed up just a few times. The rearrangement uses TRBV19 and TRBJ2-2, with D possibly matching TRBD2 (5 bases). V dropped 8 bases and J dropped 5 bases, with 9 bases sitting between them. The CDR3 has 12 residues. Germline CDR1 is LNHDA and CDR2 is SQIVND (reference sequence). The CDR3 nucleotides read TGTGCCAGTGAGGAGGTTACCGGGGAGCTGTTTTTT. Protein sequence: CASEEVTGELFF.

This clone was picked up one time. The chain couples TRBV5-1 to TRBJ2-1, with D possibly matching TRBD1 (6 bases). This CDR3 has 15 amino acids. Germline V gene sequence: CDR1 SGHRS, CDR2 YFSETQ. V was pared by 4 bases and J by 0 bases, with 11 bases between. This chain's CDR3 is CASSGGHVSYNEQFF. Written as DNA, the CDR3 is TGCGCCAGCAGCGGGGGACATGTCTCCTACAATGAGCAGTTCTTC.

The rearrangement uses TRBV5-4 and TRBJ2-2, with a weak D call TRBD2 (7 bases). The CDR3 is made up of 16 amino acids. CDR1 and CDR2 (germline): SGHNT, YYREEE (reference sequence). The germline V and J ends were trimmed by 0 bases and 4 bases, with 13 bases remaining between them. DNA of the CDR3: TGTGCCAGCAGCTTGGCGGGGGGCGCTGGCACCGGGGAGCTGTTTTTT. Protein product: CASSLAGGAGTGELFF.

V gene TRBV19 combines with J gene TRBJ2-1, with 12 bases that match TRBD2. The germline gives CDR1 LNHDA, CDR2 SQIVND (reference sequence). The CDR3 has 19 residues. V shed 5 bases, J shed 10 bases, and the junction held 21 bases outside the gene matches. The CDR3 coding sequence is TGTGCCAGTAGTGTACGGGGTGCTAGCGGGAGGGCCCGGGTGGCGGAGCAGTTCTTC. Translated, it gives CASSVRGASGRARVAEQFF.

The chain carries TRBV15 and TRBJ2-1, with 11 bases matching TRBD2. The V gene's germline CDR1 is LNHNV and CDR2 YYDKDF (reference sequence). This CDR3 has 17 amino acids. With V trimmed by 0 bases and J by 2 bases, 3 bases remained unmatched. The CDR3 loop is CATSRDGTSGPYNEQFF. The CDR3 DNA reads TGTGCCACCAGCAGAGATGGGACTAGCGGACCCTACAATGAGCAGTTCTTC.

The chain recombines TRBV11-1 with TRBJ2-5; TRBD2 might be the D (6 bases). The germline V and J ends were trimmed by 5 bases and 4 bases, with 17 bases remaining between them. Germline V lookup: CDR1 SGHAT, CDR2 FQDESV (reference sequence). The CDR3 length is 15 residues. This CDR3 reads CASSLVRGSGETQYF. CDR3 DNA sequence: TGTGCCAGCAGCCTCGTTCGGGGGAGCGGAGAGACCCAGTACTTC.

The rearrangement uses TRBV5-1 and TRBJ2-5, with D maybe TRBD2 (6 bases). V gave up 0 bases and J gave up 3 bases, with 9 bases separating them. The germline CDR1 and CDR2 sequences are SGHRS and YFSETQ. This CDR3 contains 14 residues. The CDR3 coding sequence is TGCGCCAGCAGCTTGGCGTTAGCGGAAGAGACCCAGTACTTC. Its protein product is CASSLALAEETQYF.

CDR3: CARSAARGYETQYF. CDR3 bases: TGTGCCAGAAGCGCAGCCAGGGGTTACGAGACCCAGTACTTC. The J gene is TRBJ2-5, the V gene TRBV5-3, with TRBD1 as a possible D gene (6 bases). TRBV5-3 carries the ORF label, with uncertain function. This CDR3 region has 14 residues. Deletions cut 4 bases from V and 5 bases from J, with 15 bases between.

This clone was recorded many times. V gene TRBV21-1 combines with J gene TRBJ1-2; TRBD1, as called in the table, went unchecked against the DNA. TRBV21-1 is deemed a pseudogene. The CDR3 has 15 amino acids. In nucleotides, the CDR3 is TGTGCCAGCAGCAAAATGTACAGAAAAGACTATGGCTACACCTTC. Its protein is CASSKMYRKDYGYTF.